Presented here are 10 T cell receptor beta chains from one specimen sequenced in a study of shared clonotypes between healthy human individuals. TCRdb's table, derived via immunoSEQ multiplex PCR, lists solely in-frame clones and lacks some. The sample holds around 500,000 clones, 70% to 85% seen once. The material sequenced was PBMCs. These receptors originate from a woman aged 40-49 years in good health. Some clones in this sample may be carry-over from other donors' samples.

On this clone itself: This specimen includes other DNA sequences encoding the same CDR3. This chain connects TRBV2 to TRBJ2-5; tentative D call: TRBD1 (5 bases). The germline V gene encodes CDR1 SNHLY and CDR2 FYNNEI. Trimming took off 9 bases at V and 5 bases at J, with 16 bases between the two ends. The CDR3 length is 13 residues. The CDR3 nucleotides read TGTGCCAGTACGCCCCGACAGTTTGAGACCCAGTACTTC. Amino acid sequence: CASTPRQFETQYF.

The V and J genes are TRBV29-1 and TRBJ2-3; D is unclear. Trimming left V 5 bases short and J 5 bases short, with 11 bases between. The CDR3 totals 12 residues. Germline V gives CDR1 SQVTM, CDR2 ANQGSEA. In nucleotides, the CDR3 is TGCAGCGTTAAAAGTGGCGGAGATACGCAGTATTTT. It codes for CSVKSGGDTQYF.

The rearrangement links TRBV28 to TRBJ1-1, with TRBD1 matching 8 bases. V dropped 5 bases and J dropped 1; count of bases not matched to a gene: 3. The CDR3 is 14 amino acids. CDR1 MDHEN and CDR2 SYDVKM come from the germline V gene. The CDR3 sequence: CASSRGQANTEAFF. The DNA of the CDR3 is TGTGCCAGCAGTCGGGGACAGGCGAACACTGAAGCTTTCTTT. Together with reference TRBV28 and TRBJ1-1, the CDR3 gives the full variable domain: DVKVTQSSRYLVKRTGEKVFLECVQDMDHENMFWYRQDPGLGLRLIYFSYDVKMKEKGDIPEGYSVSREKKERFSLILESASTNQTSMYLCASSRGQANTEAFFGQGTRLTVV.

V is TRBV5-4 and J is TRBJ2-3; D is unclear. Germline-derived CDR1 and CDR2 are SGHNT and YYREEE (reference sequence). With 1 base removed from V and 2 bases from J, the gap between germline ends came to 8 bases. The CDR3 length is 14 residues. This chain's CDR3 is CASSLPNPTDTQYF. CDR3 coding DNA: TGTGCCAGCAGCTTGCCGAACCCCACAGATACGCAGTATTTT.

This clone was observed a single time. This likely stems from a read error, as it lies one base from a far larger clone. CDR3 sequence reads: CASSDEGSPSEQYF. CDR3 bases: TGTGCCAGCAGTGACGAGGGGTCCCCCTCCGAGCAGTACTTC. J is TRBJ2-7 and V is TRBV6-1; D assignment may be TRBD1 or TRBD2 (5 bases each). CDR1 is MNHNS and CDR2 is SASEGT in the germline V gene. V was cut by 3 bases and J by 6 bases, with 15 bases left in between. The CDR3 loop spans 14 amino acids.

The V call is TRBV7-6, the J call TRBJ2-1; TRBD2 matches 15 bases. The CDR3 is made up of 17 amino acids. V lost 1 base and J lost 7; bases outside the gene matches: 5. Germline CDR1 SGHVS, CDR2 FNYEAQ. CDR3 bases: TGTGCCAGCAGCTTAGTGGGGACTAGCGGGAGGATGAATGAGCAGTTCTTC. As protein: CASSLVGTSGRMNEQFF.

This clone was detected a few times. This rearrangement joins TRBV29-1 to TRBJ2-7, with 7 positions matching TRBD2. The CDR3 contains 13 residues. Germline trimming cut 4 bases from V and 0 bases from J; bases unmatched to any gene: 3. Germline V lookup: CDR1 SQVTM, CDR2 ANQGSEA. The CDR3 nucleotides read TGCAGCGTTGTGGGGGGGTTCTCCTACGAGCAGTACTTC. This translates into CSVVGGFSYEQYF.

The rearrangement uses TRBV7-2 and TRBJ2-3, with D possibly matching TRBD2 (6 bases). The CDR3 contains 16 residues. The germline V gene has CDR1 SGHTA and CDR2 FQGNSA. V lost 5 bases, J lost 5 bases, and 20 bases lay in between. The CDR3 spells CASSLSLRDIRDTQYF. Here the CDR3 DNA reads TGTGCCAGCAGCCTTAGTTTGCGGGATATTAGAGATACGCAGTATTTT.

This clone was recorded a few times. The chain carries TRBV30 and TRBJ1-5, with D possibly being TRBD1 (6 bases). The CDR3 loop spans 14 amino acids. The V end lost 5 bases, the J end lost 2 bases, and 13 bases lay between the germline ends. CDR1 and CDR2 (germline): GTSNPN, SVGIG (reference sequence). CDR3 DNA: TGTGCCTGGCAGCGACAGGAAGGCAATCAGCCCCAGCATTTT. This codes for CAWQRQEGNQPQHF.

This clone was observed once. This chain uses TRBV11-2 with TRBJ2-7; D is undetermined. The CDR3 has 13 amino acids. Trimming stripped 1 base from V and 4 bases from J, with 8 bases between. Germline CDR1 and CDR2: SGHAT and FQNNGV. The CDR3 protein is CASSLVQVYEQYF. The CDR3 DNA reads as TGTGCCAGCAGCTTAGTGCAGGTATACGAGCAGTACTTC.